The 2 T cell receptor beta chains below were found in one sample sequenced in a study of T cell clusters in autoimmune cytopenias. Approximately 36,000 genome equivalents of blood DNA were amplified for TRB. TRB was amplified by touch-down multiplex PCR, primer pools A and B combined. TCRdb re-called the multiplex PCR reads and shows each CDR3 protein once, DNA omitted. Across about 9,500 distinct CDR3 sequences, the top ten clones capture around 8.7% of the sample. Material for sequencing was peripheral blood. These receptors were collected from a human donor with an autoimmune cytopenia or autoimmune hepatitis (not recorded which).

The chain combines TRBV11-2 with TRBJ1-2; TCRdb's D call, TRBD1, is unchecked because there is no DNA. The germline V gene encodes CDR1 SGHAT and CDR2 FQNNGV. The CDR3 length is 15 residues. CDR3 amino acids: CASSTLGGVVYGYTF.

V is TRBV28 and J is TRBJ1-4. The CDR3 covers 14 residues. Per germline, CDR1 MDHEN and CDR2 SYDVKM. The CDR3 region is CASSKAGSYEKLFF.